Sequencing of this TCR beta chain was carried out in a study of T cells in Graves' hyperthyroidism and ophthalmopathy. General study results and limits: In the blood, most expanded thyroid clonotypes above 0.001 appeared as well.

TCR beta CDR3 region amplification was performed from RNA transcripts. The HTBI set primed first-round TCR CDR3 RT-PCR. TCRdb reprocessed the multiplex PCR reads via MiXCR and lists one record per CDR3 protein. The sample shows approximately 270,000 distinct CDR3 sequences, more than 12% of them seen only once. Uncontrolled infection, other autoimmune disease, pregnancy or lactation excluded patients. Predating any ophthalmopathy symptoms, the blood sample was taken at first hyperthyroidism diagnosis. PBMCs were obtained from about 10 ml fresh peripheral blood. V was clipped by 2 bases and J by 6 bases; unmatched bases: 23. The V gene's germline CDR1 is SEHNR and CDR2 FQNEAQ (reference sequence). The length of the CDR3 is 21 residues. The table lists this clonotype with a count of one. Antigen unknown.

The clonotype comes from a middle-aged woman with Graves' hyperthyroidism that later progressed to Graves' ophthalmopathy. The chain couples TRBV7-9 to TRBJ2-7; 12 nucleotides agree with TRBD2. Material for sequencing was blood. The CDR3 DNA is TGTGCCAGCAGCTTAATAACTAGCGGGAGGATGGCGGGATTTGGATCGCCCGAGCAGTACTTC. Translated, it gives CASSLITSGRMAGFGSPEQYF.